This TCR beta chain was identified during a study of human T cells and chemical hapten exposure. Study in general: Weekly scalp doses of diphenylcyclopropenone were given to patients during the approximately 25-week study. Findings and caveats of the study: Once DPC sensitization occurred, TCRs above 1 in 1000 frequency showed no change. Expanded TCRs made up significantly more big CDR3 similarity clusters than controls did.

Trimming took 6 bases from V and 3 from J; bases not matched to a gene: 8. The CDR3 consists of 15 residues. Germline CDR1 MNHNY, CDR2 SVGAGI (reference sequence). Using its own MiXCR run on the RACE reads, TCRdb lists one record per CDR3 protein. Here the sample spans tens of thousands of distinct CDR3 sequences, approximately 10% being singletons. The time point: pre-sensitization, week 0. The treatment denotes: therapeutic diphenylcyclopropenone sensitization with weekly scalp DPC. The authors extracted total RNA from unfractionated whole blood. Prior to application of each patch test, blood was drawn. Note on this clonotype: The antigen remains undetermined.

The chain is built from TRBV6-6 and TRBJ1-1, with 9 bases matching TRBD1. The clonotype was recovered from a man aged 45-60 years with alopecia areata. Some clones in this sample may be carry-over from other donors' samples. The sample in question was whole blood, obtained in connection with sensitization to the hapten diphenylcyclopropenone (DPC). CDR3 in amino acids: CASRRPGTGYTEAFF. CDR3 sequence (DNA): TGTGCCAGCAGACGTCCCGGGACAGGGTACACTGAAGCTTTCTTT.